A single sample gave rise to the 19 T cell receptor beta chains below, sequenced in a study of T cell changes during pregnancy in multiple sclerosis. Method: immunoSEQ multiplex PCR; TCRdb's copy keeps in-frame clones and lacks some. This table has about 50,000 clones, around 90% appearing once. The sequences come from CD4+ T cells from peripheral blood mononuclear cells, collected in the second trimester of pregnancy. The receptors come from a female donor with multiple sclerosis, enrolled in a pregnancy study.

The rearrangement uses TRBV5-1 and TRBJ2-7; 8 bases are shared with TRBD1. With V trimmed by 4 bases and J by 3 bases, 6 bases remained unmatched. The germline CDR1 and CDR2 sequences are SGHRS and YFSETQ. The CDR3 totals 14 residues. DNA for the CDR3: TGCGCCAGCAGCCCGACAGGGACAGGCTACGAGCAGTACTTC. This translates into CASSPTGTGYEQYF.

The chain employs TRBV15 and TRBJ1-2, with D possibly TRBD1 on 6 matching bases. Germline CDR1 LNHNV, CDR2 YYDKDF (reference sequence). This CDR3 contains 13 residues. Trimming took off 0 bases at V and 8 bases at J, with 10 bases between the two ends. CDR3 loop: CATSRDTDRGYTF. Written as DNA, the CDR3 is TGTGCCACCAGCAGAGATACCGACAGGGGCTACACCTTC.

This clone was found once. This chain joins TRBV2 and TRBJ1-5, with 9 positions matching TRBD1. The CDR3 runs 15 residues. After removal of 4 bases from V and 0 bases from J, the junction contained 1 base not matched to a gene. The germline V gene encodes CDR1 SNHLY and CDR2 FYNNEI. The CDR3 sequence is CASSGQGDSNQPQHF. For the CDR3, the DNA is TGTGCCAGCAGTGGACAGGGGGATAGCAATCAGCCCCAGCATTTT.

This clone has only one observation. The chain combines TRBV15 with TRBJ1-1; perhaps TRBD1 as D (6 bases). The V gene lost 0 bases and the J gene lost 4 bases, with 12 bases spanning the gap. The V gene's germline CDR1 is LNHNV and CDR2 YYDKDF (reference sequence). This CDR3 has 15 residues. The CDR3 coding sequence is TGTGCCACCAGCAGAGATGTACTAGGGGGCACTGAAGCTTTCTTT. Protein sequence: CATSRDVLGGTEAFF.

This clone appeared once. This chain links TRBV15 with TRBJ2-1, with 8 bases fitting TRBD1. The CDR3 is 14 residues long. From germline, CDR1 is LNHNV and CDR2 YYDKDF (reference sequence). V was clipped by 0 bases and J by 9 bases; unmatched bases: 4. This CDR3 is CATSRETGGSEQFF. The DNA of the CDR3 is TGTGCCACCAGCAGAGAAACAGGGGGTAGTGAGCAGTTCTTC.

This chain uses TRBV9 with TRBJ1-6, with D possibly being TRBD1 (5 bases). CDR3 length equals 15 residues. Trimming took off 2 bases at V and 3 bases at J, with 9 bases between the two ends. Germline values: CDR1 SGDLS, CDR2 YYNGEE. The CDR3 region is CASSVGQLYNSPLHF. As DNA, the CDR3 is TGTGCCAGCAGCGTTGGACAACTCTATAATTCACCCCTCCACTTT.

This chain connects TRBV9 to TRBJ2-3, with D perhaps TRBD2 (5 bases). V was cut by 0 bases and J by 2 bases, with 16 bases left in between. The CDR3 sequence is 17 residues long. Per germline, CDR1 SGDLS and CDR2 YYNGEE. The CDR3 sequence is CASSVVSRRVFTDTQYF. The CDR3 nucleotides read TGTGCCAGCAGCGTAGTTTCGCGGCGGGTCTTCACAGATACGCAGTATTTT.

CDR3 protein: CASASTPAGGADEQFF. The CDR3 bases are TGCGCCAGCGCTTCGACGCCAGCGGGAGGCGCGGATGAGCAGTTCTTC. The genes are TRBV4-1 and TRBJ2-1, with 9 bases fitting TRBD2. CDR1 and CDR2 (germline): MGHRA, YSYEKL. There are 16 residues in the CDR3. V shed 8 bases and J 8 bases; nucleotides not matched to a gene: 16.

The chain recombines TRBV5-1 with TRBJ1-1, with D uncertain. Germline V lookup: CDR1 SGHRS, CDR2 YFSETQ. The ends were cut back, 0 bases at V and 0 bases at J, with 15 bases in the middle. The CDR3 is 17 amino acids. The CDR3 is CASSLGDISSMNTEAFF. In DNA form, the CDR3 reads TGCGCCAGCAGCTTGGGCGACATTTCGTCCATGAACACTGAAGCTTTCTTT.

V is TRBV15 and J is TRBJ2-1; TRBD2 agrees at 14 bases. The length of the CDR3 is 17 residues. Germline V gives CDR1 LNHNV, CDR2 YYDKDF (reference sequence). V lost 4 bases and J lost 2; bases outside the gene matches: 4. The CDR3 protein is CATSTGLAGGTYNEQFF. The CDR3 DNA follows: TGTGCCACCAGCACCGGACTAGCGGGGGGAACCTACAATGAGCAGTTCTTC.

V is TRBV6-5 and J is TRBJ2-6; TRBD2 agrees at 7 bases. The J segment lost 1 base and the V segment lost 2 bases, leaving 2 bases of the junction unmatched. The V gene's germline CDR1 is MNHEY and CDR2 SVGAGI. There are 16 residues in the CDR3. The CDR3 region is CASSYPGGSGANVLTF. CDR3 nucleotide sequence: TGTGCCAGCAGTTACCCGGGGGGATCTGGGGCCAACGTCCTGACTTTC.

The chain has TRBV5-1 and TRBJ2-3; D ambiguous. Germline loops: CDR1 SGHRS, CDR2 YFSETQ. Trimming removed 0 bases at V and 0 bases at J, with 8 bases between. This CDR3 has 15 residues. CDR3 region: CASSLAALSTDTQYF. The CDR3 region has the DNA TGCGCCAGCAGCTTGGCGGCACTAAGCACAGATACGCAGTATTTT.

The genes are TRBV4-1 and TRBJ2-1; 9 nucleotides match TRBD1. Germline V gene data show CDR1 as MGHRA and CDR2 as YSYEKL. The junction had 9 bases not matched to a gene; V was cut back by 0 bases and J by 9 bases. This CDR3 comprises 16 residues. CDR3 DNA sequence: TGCGCCAGCAGCCAAGAAGGGACAGGGTACGGGATTGAGCAGTTCTTC. Protein: CASSQEGTGYGIEQFF.

The chain combines TRBV30 with TRBJ1-2; D uncertain. With 2 bases removed from V and 4 bases from J, the gap between germline ends came to 17 bases. CDR1 and CDR2 (germline): GTSNPN, SVGIG (reference sequence). CDR3 length: 15 amino acids. CDR3 in DNA: TGTGCCTGGAGTCCCGGCAGGCAAGAGATCTATGGCTACACCTTC. Residues: CAWSPGRQEIYGYTF. The variable domain in full, completed from reference TRBV30 and TRBJ1-2, reads SQTIHQWPATLVQPVGSPLSLECTVEGTSNPNLYWYRQAAGRGLQLLFYSVGIGQISSEVPQNLSASRPQDRQFILSSKKLLLSDSGFYLCAWSPGRQEIYGYTFGSGTRLTVV.

CDR3 protein: CASSLLSVQETQYF. The DNA for the CDR3 is TGCGCCAGCAGCTTGTTAAGCGTCCAAGAGACCCAGTACTTC. The gene calls are TRBV5-1 and TRBJ2-5; D not certain. The CDR3 contains 14 residues. With 1 base removed from V and 1 base from J, the gap between germline ends came to 8 bases. Germline V gene lookup returns CDR1 SGHRS and CDR2 YFSETQ.

The gene calls are TRBV7-3 and TRBJ2-2; TRBD2 matches 9 bases. Germline assignment: CDR1 SGHTA and CDR2 FQGTGA. After removal of 4 bases from V and 8 bases from J, the junction contained 8 bases not matched to a gene. The CDR3 runs 15 residues. CDR3 protein: CASSSPGLAGGELFF. The CDR3 nucleotides are TGTGCCAGCAGCTCCCCGGGCCTAGCGGGGGGGGAGCTGTTTTTT.

This clone is a singleton in its sample. The chain employs TRBV11-1 and TRBJ1-3; D might be TRBD1 (6 bases). The CDR3 has 17 amino acids. The germline CDR1 and CDR2 sequences are SGHAT and FQDESV (reference sequence). V lost 4 bases, J lost 0 bases, and 16 bases lay in between. CDR3 nucleotides: TGTGCCAGCAGCTATTTGACAGGAACCGACTCTGGAAACACCATATATTTT. The encoded protein is CASSYLTGTDSGNTIYF.

V is TRBV15 and J is TRBJ1-1; TRBD1 matches 10 bases. The CDR3 has 16 amino acids. CDR1 and CDR2 from the germline V gene are LNHNV and YYDKDF (reference sequence). V gave up 6 bases and J gave up 3 bases; unmatched junction bases: 10. DNA of the CDR3: TGTGCCACCAGACCTAGCGTGACAGGGGGCTACACTGAAGCTTTCTTT. As protein: CATRPSVTGGYTEAFF.

The chain uses TRBV5-1 and TRBJ1-6; the D gene is possibly TRBD1 (6 bases). The CDR3 spans 16 residues. CDR1 SGHRS and CDR2 YFSETQ come from the germline V gene. V was clipped by 6 bases and J by 8 bases, with 21 bases between them. The CDR3 reads CASKVAAQGWDSPLHF. The CDR3, as DNA: TGCGCCAGCAAGGTTGCCGCGCAGGGGTGGGATTCACCCCTCCACTTT.